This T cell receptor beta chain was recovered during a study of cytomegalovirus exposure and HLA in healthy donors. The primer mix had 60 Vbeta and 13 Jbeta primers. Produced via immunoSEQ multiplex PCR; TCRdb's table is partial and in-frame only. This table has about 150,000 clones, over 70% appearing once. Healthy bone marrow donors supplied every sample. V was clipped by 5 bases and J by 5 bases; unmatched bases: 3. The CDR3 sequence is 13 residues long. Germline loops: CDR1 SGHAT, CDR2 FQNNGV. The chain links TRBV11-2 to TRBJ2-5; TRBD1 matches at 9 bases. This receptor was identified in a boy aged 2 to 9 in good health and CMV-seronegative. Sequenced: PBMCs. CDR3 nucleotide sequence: TGTGCCAGCAGCCGGGACAGGGCGGAGACCCAGTACTTC. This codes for CASSRDRAETQYF.